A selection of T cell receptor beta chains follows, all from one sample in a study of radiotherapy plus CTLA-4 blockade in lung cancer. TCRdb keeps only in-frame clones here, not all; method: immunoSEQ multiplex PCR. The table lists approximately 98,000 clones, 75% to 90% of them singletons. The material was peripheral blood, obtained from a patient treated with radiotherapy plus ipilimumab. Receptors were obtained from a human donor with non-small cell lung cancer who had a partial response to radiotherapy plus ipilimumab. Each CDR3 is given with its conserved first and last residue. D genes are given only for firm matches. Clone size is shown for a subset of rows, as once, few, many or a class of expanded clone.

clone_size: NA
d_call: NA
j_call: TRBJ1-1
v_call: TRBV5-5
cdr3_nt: TGTGCCAGCAGCTTGAACAGCTACATGAACACTGAAGCTTTCTTT
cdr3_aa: CASSLNSYMNTEAFF

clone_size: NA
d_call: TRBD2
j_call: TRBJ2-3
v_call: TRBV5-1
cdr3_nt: TGCGCCAGCAGCGGGCTAGCGGGAGCGGGCACAGATACGCAGTATTTT
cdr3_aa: CASSGLAGAGTDTQYF

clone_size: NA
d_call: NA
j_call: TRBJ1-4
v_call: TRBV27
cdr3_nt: TGTGCCAGCAGGGGTGTGAGGTCTGACGACTATGAAAAACTGTTTTTT
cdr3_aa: CASRGVRSDDYEKLFF

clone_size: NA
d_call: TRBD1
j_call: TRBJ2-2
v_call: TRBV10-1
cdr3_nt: TGCGCCAGCAGTGAGTCCGGGACAGGGATAGGTAACACCGGGGAGCTGTTTTTT
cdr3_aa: CASSESGTGIGNTGELFF

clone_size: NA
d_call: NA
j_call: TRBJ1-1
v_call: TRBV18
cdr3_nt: TGTGCCAGCTCGCAAAACAGGGATACGGAAGCTTTCTTT
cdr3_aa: CASSQNRDTEAFF

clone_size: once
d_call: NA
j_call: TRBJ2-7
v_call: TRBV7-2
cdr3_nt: TGTGCCAGCAGCTTAATCCGGTACGAGCAGTACTTC
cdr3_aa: CASSLIRYEQYF

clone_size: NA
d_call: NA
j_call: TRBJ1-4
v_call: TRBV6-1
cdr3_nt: TGTGCCAGCAGTGGTAGTTCCTTATGGGAAAAACTGTTTTTT
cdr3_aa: CASSGSSLWEKLFF

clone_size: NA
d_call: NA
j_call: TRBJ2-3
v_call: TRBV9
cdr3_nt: TGTGCCAGCGGGGCCCGGGAGAGCACAGATACGCAGTATTTT
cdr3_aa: CASGARESTDTQYF

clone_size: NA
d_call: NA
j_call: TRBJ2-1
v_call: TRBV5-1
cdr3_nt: TGCGCCAGCAGCTTGGTAAGCGGTATCGACAATGAGCAGTTCTTC
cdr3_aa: CASSLVSGIDNEQFF

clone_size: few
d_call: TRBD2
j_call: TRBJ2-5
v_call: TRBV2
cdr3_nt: TGTGCCAGCAGTCGGATAGCGGGAGGTGGGGAGACCCAGTACTTC
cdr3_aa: CASSRIAGGGETQYF

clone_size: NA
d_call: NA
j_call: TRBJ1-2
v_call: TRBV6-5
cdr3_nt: TGTGCCAGCAGTCCTCGTTCGGGAGCATACTATGGCTACACCTTC
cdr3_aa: CASSPRSGAYYGYTF

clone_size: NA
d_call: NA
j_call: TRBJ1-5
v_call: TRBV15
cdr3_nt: TGTGCCACCAGCAGGACTCGGCCCCAGCATTTT
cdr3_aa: CATSRTRPQHF

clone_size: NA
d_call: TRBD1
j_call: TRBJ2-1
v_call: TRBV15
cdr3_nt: TGTGCCACCAGCAGAGATTATGTACAGGGGGTTCTTTACAATGAGCAGTTCTTC
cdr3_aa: CATSRDYVQGVLYNEQFF

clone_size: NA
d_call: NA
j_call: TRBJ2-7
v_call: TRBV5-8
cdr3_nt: TGTGCCAGCAGCTTGTCTACAGGGAGGGGCGAGCAGTACTTC
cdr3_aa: CASSLSTGRGEQYF

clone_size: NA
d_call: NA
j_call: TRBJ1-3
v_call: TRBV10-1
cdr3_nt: TGCGCCAGCAGTGACCCCGGACGGGATGACGGAAACACCATATATTTT
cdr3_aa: CASSDPGRDDGNTIYF

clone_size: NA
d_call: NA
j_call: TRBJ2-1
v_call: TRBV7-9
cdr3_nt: TGTGCCAGCAGTCGCGGACTAGGGGGGGCGTTCTTC
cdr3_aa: CASSRGLGGAFF

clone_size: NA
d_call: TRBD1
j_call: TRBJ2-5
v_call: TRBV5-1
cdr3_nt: TGCGCCAGCAGCGCTCCGGGACAGCAAGAGACCCAGTACTTC
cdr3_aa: CASSAPGQQETQYF

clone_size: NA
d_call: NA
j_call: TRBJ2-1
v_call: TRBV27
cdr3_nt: TGTGCCAGCAGTTTATCAGGGGTAGCGGATTCCTACAATGAGCAGTTCTTC
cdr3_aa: CASSLSGVADSYNEQFF

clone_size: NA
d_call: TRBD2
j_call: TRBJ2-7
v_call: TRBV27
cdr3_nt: TGTGCCAGCAGTCCTAGGATAGGGACTAGCGCTGCCTACGAGCAGTACTTC
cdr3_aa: CASSPRIGTSAAYEQYF

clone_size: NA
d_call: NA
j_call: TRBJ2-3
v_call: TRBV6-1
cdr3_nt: TGTGCCAGCAGTGGGACTGCCCTGGGGGGTACGCAGTATTTT
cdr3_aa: CASSGTALGGTQYF

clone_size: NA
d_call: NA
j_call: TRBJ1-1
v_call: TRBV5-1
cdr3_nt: TGCGCCAGCAGCTTGGGGCAGGGTGGGACTGAAGCTTTCTTT
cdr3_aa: CASSLGQGGTEAFF

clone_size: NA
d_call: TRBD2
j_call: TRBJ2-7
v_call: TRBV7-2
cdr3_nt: TGTGCCAGCAGCTTAGGGCTAGCGGGAGGAGAGCAGTACTTC
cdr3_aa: CASSLGLAGGEQYF

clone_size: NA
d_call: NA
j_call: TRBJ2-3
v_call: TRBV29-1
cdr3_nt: TGCAGCGTAGGCAGGGCCCACTTCACAGATACGCAGTATTTT
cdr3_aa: CSVGRAHFTDTQYF

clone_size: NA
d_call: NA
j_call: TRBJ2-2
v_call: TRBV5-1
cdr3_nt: TGCGCCAGCAGCCCTCTAACGAACACCGGGGAGCTGTTTTTT
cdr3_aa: CASSPLTNTGELFF

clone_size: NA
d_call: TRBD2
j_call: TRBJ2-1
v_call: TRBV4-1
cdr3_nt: TGTGCCAGCAGCCCCCCAGCGGGAGGTGCCAATGAGCAGTTCTTC
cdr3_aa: CASSPPAGGANEQFF

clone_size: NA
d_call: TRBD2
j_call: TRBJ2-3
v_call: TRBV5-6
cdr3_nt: TGTGCCAGCAGCTCCGGGACTAGCGGGATCATAGTCAGCACAGATACGCAGTATTTT
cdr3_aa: CASSSGTSGIIVSTDTQYF

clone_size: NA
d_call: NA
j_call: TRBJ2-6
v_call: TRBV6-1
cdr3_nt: TGTGCCAGCAGTGAATGGTTAGGACTCTCTGGGGCCAACGTCCTGACTTTC
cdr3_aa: CASSEWLGLSGANVLTF

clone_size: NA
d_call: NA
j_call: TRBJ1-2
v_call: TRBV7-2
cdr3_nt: TGTGCCAGCAGCTTAGTGTCAGGGGCGAACTATGGCTACACCTTC
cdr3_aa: CASSLVSGANYGYTF

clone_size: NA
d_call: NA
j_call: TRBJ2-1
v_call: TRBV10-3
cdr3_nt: TGTGCCATCAGTGTCAGCTACGGAGCCAATGAGCAGTTCTTC
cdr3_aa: CAISVSYGANEQFF

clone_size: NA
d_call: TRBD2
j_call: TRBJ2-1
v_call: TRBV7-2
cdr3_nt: TGTGCCAGCAGCTTAGGAGGTAGCAGCGGGAGGGCCCTCAATGAGCAGTTCTTC
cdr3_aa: CASSLGGSSGRALNEQFF

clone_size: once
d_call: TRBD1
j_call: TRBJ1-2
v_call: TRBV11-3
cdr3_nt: TGTGCCAGCAGCCGAACAGGGGGCGCCCAGGGCTACACCTTC
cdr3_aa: CASSRTGGAQGYTF

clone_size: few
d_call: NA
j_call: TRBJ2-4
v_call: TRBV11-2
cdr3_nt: TGTGCCAGCAGCTCAGACTCGGGACAAAGAAACATTCAGTACTTC
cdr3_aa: CASSSDSGQRNIQYF

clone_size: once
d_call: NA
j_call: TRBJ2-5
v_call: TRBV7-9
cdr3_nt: TGTGCCAGCAGCCCCCGGGACACGACGGGGTGGGAGACCCAGTACTTC
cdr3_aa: CASSPRDTTGWETQYF

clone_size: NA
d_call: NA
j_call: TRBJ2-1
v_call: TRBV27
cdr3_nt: TGTGCCAGCAGCCCTCGGCGGGACTCCTACAATGAGCAGTTCTTC
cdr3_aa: CASSPRRDSYNEQFF

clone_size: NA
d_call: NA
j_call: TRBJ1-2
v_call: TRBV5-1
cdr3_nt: TGCGCCAGCAGCAAGGGACTGGATGGCTACACCTTC
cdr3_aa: CASSKGLDGYTF